The present entry profiles one T cell receptor (beta chain) with its context. Its antigen is undetermined. The table came from immunoSEQ multiplex PCR; TCRdb's copy has only in-frame clones and leaves some out. The repertoire consists of about 150,000 clones, with roughly 94% occurring once and the leading ten covering around 1.3%. The sample is drawn from a study of T cell responses to AZD1222 COVID-19 vaccine. Study context: Recipients boosted at about 4 weeks or about 12 weeks are pooled.

Notes on the study in general: Spike-spanning, vaccine-associated CD4 TCRs were dominant at 160-218 and 743-854. Spike-specific TCR breadth and depth were elevated following two AZD1222 doses.

Specimen: peripheral blood, collected on day 0 of AZD1222 vaccination. This sequence was found in an adult in good health.

CDR3 residues: CASSLAQGAGNEKLFF. The CDR3 DNA sequence: TGCGCCAGCAGCTTGGCACAGGGGGCGGGTAATGAAAAACTGTTTTTT. This chain joins TRBV5-1 and TRBJ1-4; 9 bases align to TRBD1. The CDR3 sequence is 16 residues long. With 0 bases clipped from V and 4 bases from J, the junction kept 4 bases outside the gene matches. Germline lookup yields CDR1 SGHRS and CDR2 YFSETQ.